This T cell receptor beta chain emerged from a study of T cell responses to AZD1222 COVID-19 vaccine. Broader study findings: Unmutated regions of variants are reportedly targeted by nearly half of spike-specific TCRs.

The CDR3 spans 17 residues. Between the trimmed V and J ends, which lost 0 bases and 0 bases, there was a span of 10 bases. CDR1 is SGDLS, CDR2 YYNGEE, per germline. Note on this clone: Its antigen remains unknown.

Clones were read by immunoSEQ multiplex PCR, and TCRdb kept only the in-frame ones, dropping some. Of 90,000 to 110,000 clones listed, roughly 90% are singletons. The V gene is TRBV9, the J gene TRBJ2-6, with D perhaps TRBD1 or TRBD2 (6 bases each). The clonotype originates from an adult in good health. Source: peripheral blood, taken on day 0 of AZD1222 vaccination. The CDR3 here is CASSVATGASGANVLTF. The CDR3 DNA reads TGTGCCAGCAGCGTAGCTACGGGGGCCTCTGGGGCCAACGTCCTGACTTTC.